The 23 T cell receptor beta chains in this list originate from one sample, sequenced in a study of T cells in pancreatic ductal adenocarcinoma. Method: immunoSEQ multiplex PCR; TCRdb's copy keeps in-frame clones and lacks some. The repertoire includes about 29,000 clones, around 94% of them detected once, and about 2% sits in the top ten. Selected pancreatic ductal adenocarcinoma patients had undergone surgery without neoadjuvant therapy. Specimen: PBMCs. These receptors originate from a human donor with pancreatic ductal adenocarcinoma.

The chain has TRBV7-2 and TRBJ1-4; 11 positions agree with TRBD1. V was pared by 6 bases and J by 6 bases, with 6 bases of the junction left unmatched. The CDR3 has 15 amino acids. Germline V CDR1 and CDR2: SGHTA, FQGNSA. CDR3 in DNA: TGTGCCAGCAGGGGACGGACAGGGGGCGATGAAAAACTGTTTTTT. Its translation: CASRGRTGGDEKLFF.

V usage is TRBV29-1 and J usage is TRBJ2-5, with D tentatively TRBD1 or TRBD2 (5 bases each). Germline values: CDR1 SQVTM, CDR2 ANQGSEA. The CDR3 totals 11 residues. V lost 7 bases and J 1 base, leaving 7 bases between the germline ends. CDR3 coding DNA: TGCAGCGCCGGGACCCAAGAGACCCAGTACTTC. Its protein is CSAGTQETQYF.

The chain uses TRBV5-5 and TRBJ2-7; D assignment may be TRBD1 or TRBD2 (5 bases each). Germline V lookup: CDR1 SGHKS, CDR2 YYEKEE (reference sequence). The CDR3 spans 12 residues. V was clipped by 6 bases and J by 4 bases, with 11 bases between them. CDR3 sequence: CASNHEGYEQYF. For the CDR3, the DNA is TGTGCCAGCAACCATGAGGGGTACGAGCAGTACTTC.

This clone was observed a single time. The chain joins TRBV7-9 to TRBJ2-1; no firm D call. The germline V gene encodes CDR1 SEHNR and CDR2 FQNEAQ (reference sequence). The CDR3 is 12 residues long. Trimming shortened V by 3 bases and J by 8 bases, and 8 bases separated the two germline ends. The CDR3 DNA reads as TGTGCCAGCAGCTTTGTAGTCCATGAGCAGTTCTTC. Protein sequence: CASSFVVHEQFF.

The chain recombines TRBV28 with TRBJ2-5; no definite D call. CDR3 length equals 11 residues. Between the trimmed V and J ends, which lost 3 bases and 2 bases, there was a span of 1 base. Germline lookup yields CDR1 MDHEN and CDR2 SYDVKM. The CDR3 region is CASSFQETQYF. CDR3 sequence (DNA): TGTGCCAGCAGTTTTCAAGAGACCCAGTACTTC.

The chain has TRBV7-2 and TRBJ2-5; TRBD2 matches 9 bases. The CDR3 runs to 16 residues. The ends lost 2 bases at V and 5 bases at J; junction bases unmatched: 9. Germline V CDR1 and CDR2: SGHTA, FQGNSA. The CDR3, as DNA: TGTGCCAGCAGCTTAAGCTCTTCAAGCGGGAGGGAGACCCAGTACTTC. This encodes CASSLSSSSGRETQYF.

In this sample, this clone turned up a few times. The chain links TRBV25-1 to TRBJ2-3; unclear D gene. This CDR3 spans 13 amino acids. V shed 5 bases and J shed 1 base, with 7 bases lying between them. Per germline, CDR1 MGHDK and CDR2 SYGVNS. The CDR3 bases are TGTGCCAGCAGTAGACTTGGCACAGATACGCAGTATTTT. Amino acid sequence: CASSRLGTDTQYF.

The CDR3 region has the DNA TGTGCCAGCTCACCATTAGCGGGTCGAGAGACCCAGTACTTC. Amino acid sequence: CASSPLAGRETQYF. The rearrangement links TRBV18 to TRBJ2-5; 7 bases map to TRBD2. Germline CDR1 is KGHSH and CDR2 is LQKENI. J gave up 4 bases and V 2 bases, and 4 bases lay outside the gene matches. This CDR3 contains 14 residues.

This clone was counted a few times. The CDR3 sequence is CASSKMRGGSGNTIYF. Here the CDR3 DNA reads TGTGCCAGCAGCAAAATGAGGGGGGGCTCTGGAAACACCATATATTTT. The chain employs TRBV21-1 and TRBJ1-3. TRBV21-1 is recorded as a pseudogene. This CDR3 is built from 16 residues.

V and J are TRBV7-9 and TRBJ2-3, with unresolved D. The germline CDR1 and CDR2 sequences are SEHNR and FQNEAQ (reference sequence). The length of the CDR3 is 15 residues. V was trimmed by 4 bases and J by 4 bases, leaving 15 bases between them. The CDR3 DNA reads TGTGCCAGCAGCTCCCCCACTATCGAAGCAGATACGCAGTATTTT. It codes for CASSSPTIEADTQYF. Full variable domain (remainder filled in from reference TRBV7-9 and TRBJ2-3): DTGVSQNPRHKITKRGQNVTFRCDPISEHNRLYWYRQTLGQGPEFLTYFQNEAQLEKSRLLSDRFSAERPKGSFSTLEIQRTEQGDSAMYLCASSSPTIEADTQYFGPGTRLTVL.

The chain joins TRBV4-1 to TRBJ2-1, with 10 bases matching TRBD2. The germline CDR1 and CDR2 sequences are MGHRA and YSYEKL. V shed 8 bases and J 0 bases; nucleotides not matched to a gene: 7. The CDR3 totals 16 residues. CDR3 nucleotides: TGCGCCAGCCGAGAGGTAGCGGGAGGCTCCTACAATGAGCAGTTCTTC. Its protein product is CASREVAGGSYNEQFF.

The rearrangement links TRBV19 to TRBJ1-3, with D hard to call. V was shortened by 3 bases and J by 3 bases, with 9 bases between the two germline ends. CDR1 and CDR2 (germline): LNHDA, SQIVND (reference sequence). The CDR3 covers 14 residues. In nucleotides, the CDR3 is TGTGCCAGTAGTATTGGGTGGATTGGAAACACCATATATTTT. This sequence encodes CASSIGWIGNTIYF.

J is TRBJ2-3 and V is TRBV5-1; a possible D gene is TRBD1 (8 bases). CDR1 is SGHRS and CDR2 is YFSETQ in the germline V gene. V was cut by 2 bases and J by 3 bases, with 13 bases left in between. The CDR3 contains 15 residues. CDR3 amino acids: CASSLQGGITDTQYF. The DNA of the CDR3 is TGCGCCAGCAGCTTACAGGGGGGGATAACAGATACGCAGTATTTT.

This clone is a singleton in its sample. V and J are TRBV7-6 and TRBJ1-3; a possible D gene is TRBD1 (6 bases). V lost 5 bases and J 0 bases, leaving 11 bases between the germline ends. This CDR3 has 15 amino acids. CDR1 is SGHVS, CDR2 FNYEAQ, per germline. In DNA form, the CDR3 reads TGTGCCAGCAGCCCAGGGGCCGTCTCTGGAAACACCATATATTTT. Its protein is CASSPGAVSGNTIYF.

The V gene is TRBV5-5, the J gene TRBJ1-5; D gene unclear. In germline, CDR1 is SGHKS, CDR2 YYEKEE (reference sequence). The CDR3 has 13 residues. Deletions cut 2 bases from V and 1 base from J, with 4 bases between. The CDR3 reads CASSLHSNQPQHF. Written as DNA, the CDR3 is TGTGCCAGCAGCTTACACAGCAATCAGCCCCAGCATTTT.

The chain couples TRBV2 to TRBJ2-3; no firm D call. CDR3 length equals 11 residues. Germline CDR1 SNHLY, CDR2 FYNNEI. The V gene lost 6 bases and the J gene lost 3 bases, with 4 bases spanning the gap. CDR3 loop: CASRVTDTQYF. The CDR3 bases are TGTGCCAGCAGGGTGACAGATACGCAGTATTTT.

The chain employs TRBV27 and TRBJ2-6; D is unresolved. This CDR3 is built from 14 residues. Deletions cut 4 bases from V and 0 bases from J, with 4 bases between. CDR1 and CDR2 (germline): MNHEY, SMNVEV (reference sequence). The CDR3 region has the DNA TGTGCCAGCAGTTCAGGCTCTGGGGCCAACGTCCTGACTTTC. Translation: CASSSGSGANVLTF.

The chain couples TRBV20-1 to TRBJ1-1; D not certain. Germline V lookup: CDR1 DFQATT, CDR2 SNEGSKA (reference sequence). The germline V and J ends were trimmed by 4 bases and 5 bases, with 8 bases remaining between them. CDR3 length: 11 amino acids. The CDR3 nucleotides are TGCAGTGCTAAATTACAGACTGAAGCTTTCTTT. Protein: CSAKLQTEAFF.

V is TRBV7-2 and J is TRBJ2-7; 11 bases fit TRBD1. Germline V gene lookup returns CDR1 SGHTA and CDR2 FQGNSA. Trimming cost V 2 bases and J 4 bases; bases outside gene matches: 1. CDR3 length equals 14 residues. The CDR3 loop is CASSLRDRGYEQYF. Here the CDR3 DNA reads TGTGCCAGCAGCTTACGGGACAGGGGGTACGAGCAGTACTTC.

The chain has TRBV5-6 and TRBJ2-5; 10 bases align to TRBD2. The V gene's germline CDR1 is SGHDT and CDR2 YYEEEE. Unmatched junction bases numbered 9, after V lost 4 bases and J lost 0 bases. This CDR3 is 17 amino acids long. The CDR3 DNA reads TGTGCCAGCAGCGTAAAGTGGGGACTAGCGTACCAAGAGACCCAGTACTTC. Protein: CASSVKWGLAYQETQYF. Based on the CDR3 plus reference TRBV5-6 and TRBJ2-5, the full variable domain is DAGVTQSPTHLIKTRGQQVTLRCSPKSGHDTVSWYQQALGQGPQFIFQYYEEEERQRGNFPDRFSGHQFPNYSSELNVNALLLGDSALYLCASSVKWGLAYQETQYFGPGTRLLVL.

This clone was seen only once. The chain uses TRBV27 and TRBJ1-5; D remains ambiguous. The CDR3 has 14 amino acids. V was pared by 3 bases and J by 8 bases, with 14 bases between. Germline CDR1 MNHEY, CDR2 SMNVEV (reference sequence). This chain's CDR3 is CASSFPPSIEPQHF. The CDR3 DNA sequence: TGTGCCAGCAGTTTTCCCCCCAGCATTGAGCCCCAGCATTTT.

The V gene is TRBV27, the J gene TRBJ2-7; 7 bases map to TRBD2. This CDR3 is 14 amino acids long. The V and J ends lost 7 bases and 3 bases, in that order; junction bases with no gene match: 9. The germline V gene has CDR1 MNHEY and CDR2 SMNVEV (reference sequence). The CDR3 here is CASKPTGGGYEQYF. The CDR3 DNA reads TGTGCCAGCAAACCTACGGGGGGAGGCTACGAGCAGTACTTC.

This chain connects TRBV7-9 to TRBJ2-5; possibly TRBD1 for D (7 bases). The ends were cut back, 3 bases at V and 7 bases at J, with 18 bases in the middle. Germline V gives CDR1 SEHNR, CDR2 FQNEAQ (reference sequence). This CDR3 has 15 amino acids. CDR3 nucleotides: TGTGCCAGCAGCTTTGCGGGGACAGTGATAGGGACCCAGTACTTC. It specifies CASSFAGTVIGTQYF.